The source of this TCR beta chain is a study of T-cell reconstitution after alpha-beta-depleted transplantation in children (dated by TCRdb to about 2016). For the wider study: Using TCR repertoire profiling, the study followed T-cell immune reconstitution in a quantitative way in children after TCRalphabeta/CD19-depleted allogeneic hematopoietic cell transplantation.

Libraries were prepared through PCR. TCRdb lists the instrument as Illumina HiSeq 2500. TCR library preparation used molecular barcoding, with unique molecular identifiers applied to normalize quantification of the TCRbeta repertoire. The public reads were quality trimmed at Q25 with fastp and then assembled into clones with MiXCR by TCRdb, keeping productive beta chains. Records with the same CDR3 protein are collapsed into one entry carrying the most frequent genes and DNA. The sample contains about 300,000 distinct CDR3 sequences, just over 7.5% of them found a single time. The ten largest clonotypes hold approximately 8.2% of the sample. What this sample's treatment or condition label stands for: allogeneic hematopoietic cell transplantation with graft depleted of TCRalphabeta T cells and CD19 B cells. Transplant recipients were children who received TCRalphabeta/CD19-depleted allogeneic hematopoietic cell grafts.

The germline V gene encodes CDR1 MNHEY and CDR2 SVGEGT. The V and J ends are trimmed by 6 bases and 5 bases, leaving 5 bases between them. The CDR3, cysteine through phenylalanine, is 11 amino acids long. Of the read, only the CDR3 DNA is kept; its 33 bases are in frame from base 1. What the study reported, not specific to this receptor: The apparently early recovery of alphabetaT-cell counts about two months after transplant reportedly depended on only several hundred rapidly expanded clones that came from non-depleted graft cells. In some patients, the high TCRbeta diversity seen at day 60 was put down to recipient T cells and intrathymic progenitors that had survived conditioning. Over subsequent months, a decline in hyperexpanded clone frequencies was noted, and after one year, T-cell counts and TCRbeta diversity were mostly ascribed to newly produced T cells.

This clonotype was observed a few times. This clone's antigen is unknown. Per-base qualities were not stored, and no clone one base away is much larger. The material was peripheral blood, obtained 360 days after TCRalphabeta/CD19-depleted stem cell transplant. The clonotype comes from a female patient between 2 and 15 years old who had a stem cell transplant for Fanconi anemia, so the T cells may come from the graft donor. The receptor chain draws on TRBV6-2 or TRBV6-3 and TRBJ2-1, with the D gene uncertain. Here the CDR3 is given as CASSHNNEQFF. The DNA is TGTGCCAGCAGCCACAACAATGAGCAGTTCTTC.